The entry below describes one T cell receptor beta chain. Its specificity is not known. The data stem from a study of CXCR3-negative and CXCR3-positive naive CD8 T cells. General study findings and limits: Researchers report that CXCR3-positive naive cells carry more hydrophobic TRB CDR3s than CXCR3-negative naive cells.

The CDR3 consists of 17 residues. Germline V gives CDR1 MGHDK, CDR2 SYGVNS. The libraries of TRB cDNA were constructed through 5' RACE using UMI labels. TCRdb reanalyzed the 5' RACE reads, giving one entry per CDR3 protein sequence and no DNA. In total, the table holds tens of thousands of distinct CDR3 sequences. This chain connects TRBV25-1 to TRBJ1-2; the TCRdb D gene call, TRBD1, has no DNA to confirm it. This sequence was found in a human donor in good health. Some clones in this sample may be carry-over from other donors' samples. Sequenced: naive CXCR3+ CD8+ T cells from blood. Subset in this sample: CD45RO-CCR7+CD27+CD95- naive CD8+ T cells expressing CXCR3 (TNR3+). The CDR3 sequence: CASSERDRGLTNYGYTF.